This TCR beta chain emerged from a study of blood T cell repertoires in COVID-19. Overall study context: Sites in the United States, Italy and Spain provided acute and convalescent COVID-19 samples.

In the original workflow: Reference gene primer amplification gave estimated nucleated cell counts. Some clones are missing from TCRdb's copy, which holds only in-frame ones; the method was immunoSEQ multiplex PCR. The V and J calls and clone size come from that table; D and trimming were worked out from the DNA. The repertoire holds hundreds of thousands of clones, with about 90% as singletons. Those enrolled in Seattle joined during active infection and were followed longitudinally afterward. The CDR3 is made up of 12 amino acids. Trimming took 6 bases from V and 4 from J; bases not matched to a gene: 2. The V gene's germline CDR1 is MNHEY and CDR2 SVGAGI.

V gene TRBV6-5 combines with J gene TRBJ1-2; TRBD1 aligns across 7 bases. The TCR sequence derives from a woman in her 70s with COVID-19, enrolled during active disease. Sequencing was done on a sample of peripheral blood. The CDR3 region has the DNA TGTGCCAGCAGGGGGACAGTCTATGGCTACACCTTC. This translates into CASRGTVYGYTF.